This TCR beta chain was profiled in a study of blood T cell repertoires in COVID-19. Study-level background: PBMCs, B-cell-depleted T cells, or T cells were the source of the cDNA or gDNA that made up the material.

As processed by the authors: Reference gene primer amplification yielded estimated nucleated cell counts. Produced via immunoSEQ multiplex PCR; TCRdb's table is partial and in-frame only. The V and J calls and the clone size are those of that table, but D and trimming were determined from the DNA. The sample yields approximately 170,000 clones, 70% to 85% seen once. This clone was seen more than once but under ten times. The CDR3 has 13 amino acids. Trimming pared 7 bases from V and 1 base from J, leaving 9 bases between. The germline CDR1 and CDR2 sequences are SNHLY and FYNNEI. The J gene is TRBJ2-3, the V gene TRBV2; a possible D gene is TRBD1 (6 bases). The source is a woman in her 70s in a cohort exposed to, infected with or recovered from COVID-19 (not recorded which). The specimen was PBMCs or T cells enriched from blood (not recorded which). Here the CDR3 reads CASKWTGTDTQYF. The CDR3 DNA sequence: TGTGCCAGCAAATGGACAGGCACAGATACGCAGTATTTT.